The entry that follows covers one T cell receptor beta chain sequence. This clone's antigen is unknown. Base qualities are not provided; no much larger clone lies one nucleotide away. The library was obtained by the immunoSEQ multiplex PCR assay. DNA from the cultured, isolated CD4+ T cells was subjected to TCR beta CDR3 sequencing. Per the source publication's procedure: Non-productive TCR sequences were removed and reads were trimmed to the CDR3 region, keeping CDR3s of at least 7 amino acids. Antigen-specific clonotypes were identified using the MANAFEST web app by comparison of expansion in peptide wells against reference cultures. For clones to be considered positive, expansion at FDR<0.05 versus reference and all other wells, an odds ratio above 5, and a frequency above 0.1% in two replicate wells were required. Cross-reactive clonotypes were defined as significantly expanded in SARS-CoV-2 spike wells and in at least one common cold coronavirus spike condition. Using the stringdist R package, CDR3 similarity was measured by Levenshtein distance, and unrooted trees were constructed with ape in R 3.6.1. Drawn from immuneACCESS, this table holds only the in-frame rearrangements with V and J called that TCRdb kept. Clones are partly lost; checked studies trace under half to an unresolved V gene and leave the rest unexplained. The V and J calls and clone size come from that table; D and trimming were worked out from the DNA. The sample includes more than 40,000 clones, with more than 60% observed a single time. 20% to 30% of the sample belongs to the ten largest clones.

The ViraFEST assay stimulated PBMC with viral peptide pools and then used TCR sequencing to identify antigen-specific CD4+ T cell clonotypes by expansion. After around ten days of culture, CD4+ T cells were isolated with the EasySep CD4+ T cell isolation kit. Negative nucleocapsid antibody results before and after vaccination confirmed that the healthy vaccine recipients had no prior SARS-CoV-2 infection. About 2.1 million PBMC per well were cultured in IMDM with 5% human AB serum, around 9.1 IU/ml IL-2 and gentamicin, plus 10 ug/ml peptides. Half of the culture medium was replaced with fresh IL-2-containing medium on days 3 and 7. Each peptide stimulation condition was cultured in triplicate wells unless otherwise noted. Using Ficoll-Paque Plus gradient centrifugation, PBMC were separated from whole blood and then either used fresh or cryopreserved at -140C. The overlapping peptide pools covered the spike proteins of SARS-CoV-2 as well as those of the common cold coronaviruses HCoV-NL63, HCoV-OC43 and HCoV-229E. Genomic DNA was extracted from cultured CD4+ T cells with the QIAamp micro DNA kit.

This specimen belongs to a study of vaccination effects on CD4 cells after COVID-19 (dated by TCRdb to between 2022 and 2023). Describing the broader study: Two doses of either the BNT162b2 or the mRNA-1273 mRNA SARS-CoV-2 vaccine were administered to participants. SARS-CoV-2 spike-specific CD4+ TCR repertoires from before and after mRNA vaccination were compared in COVID-19 convalescent patients and in infection-naive vaccine recipients. Altogether, over 9 COVID-19 convalescent patients and several SARS-CoV-2-naive healthy vaccine recipients made up the full study. Cultures from other donors in the study were sequenced using the Oncomine TCR Beta short-read assay on an Illumina iSeq 100.

Overall study results and their limits: Among healthy vaccine recipients, nearly all vaccine-induced clones were SARS-CoV-2 mono-reactive, and only 1 of 255 was cross-reactive with common cold coronaviruses. The study was limited by a small number of convalescent patients and lacked early post-infection timepoints. Both infection-induced and vaccine-induced clones contracted markedly at late post-vaccination timepoints, which is consistent with waning T cell responses.

This receptor was identified in a human donor who received a COVID-19 vaccine. This specimen consisted of CD4+ T cells from PBMCs cultured with HCoV-OC43 spike peptides, obtained before COVID-19 vaccination. The sample's cell subset or site label is to be understood as: HCoV-OC43 spike overlapping peptide pool stimulation.

The DNA sequence is given as TGTGCCAGCAGCCTCGGACAGGGGCTGAGTGAGCAGTACTTC. Its coded protein is CASSLGQGLSEQYF. The chain employs TRBV5-5 and TRBJ2-7, and 9 junction bases match TRBD1. From cysteine to phenylalanine, the CDR3 is 14 amino acids long. Left in the record is the CDR3 DNA by itself, 42 bases read in frame from the first base. CDR1 and CDR2 (SGHKS, YYEKEE) derive from the germline V gene (reference sequence). Trimming takes 4 bases off V and 7 bases off J; junction bases not matched to a gene: 9.